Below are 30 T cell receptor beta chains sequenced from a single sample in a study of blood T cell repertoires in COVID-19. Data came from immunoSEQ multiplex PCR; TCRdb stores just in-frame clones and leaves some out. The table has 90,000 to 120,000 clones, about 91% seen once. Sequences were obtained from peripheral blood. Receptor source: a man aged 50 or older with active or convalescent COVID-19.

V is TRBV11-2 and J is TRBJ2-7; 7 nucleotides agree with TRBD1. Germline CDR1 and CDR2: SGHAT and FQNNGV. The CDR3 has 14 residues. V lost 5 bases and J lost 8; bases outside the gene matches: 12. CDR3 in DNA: TGTGCCAGCAGCCAAACAGGGGATCCCTTTAAGCAGTACTTC. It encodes CASSQTGDPFKQYF. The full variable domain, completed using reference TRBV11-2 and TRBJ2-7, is EAGVAQSPRYKIIEKRQSVAFWCNPISGHATLYWYQQILGQGPKLLIQFQNNGVVDDSQLPKDRFSAERLKGVDSTLKIQPAKLEDSAVYLCASSQTGDPFKQYFGPGTRLTVT.

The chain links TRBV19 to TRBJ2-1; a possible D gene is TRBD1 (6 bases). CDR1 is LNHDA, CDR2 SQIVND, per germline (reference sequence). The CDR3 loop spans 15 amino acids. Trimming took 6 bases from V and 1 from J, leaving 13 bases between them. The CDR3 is CASSGNRVSYNEQFF. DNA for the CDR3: TGTGCCAGTAGCGGTAACAGGGTTTCCTACAATGAGCAGTTCTTC.

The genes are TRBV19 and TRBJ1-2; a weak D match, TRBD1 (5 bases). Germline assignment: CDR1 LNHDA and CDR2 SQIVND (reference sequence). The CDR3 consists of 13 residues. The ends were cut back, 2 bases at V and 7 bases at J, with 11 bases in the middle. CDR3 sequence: CASSIQGTGGYTF. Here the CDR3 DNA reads TGTGCCAGTAGTATACAGGGTACTGGTGGCTACACCTTC.

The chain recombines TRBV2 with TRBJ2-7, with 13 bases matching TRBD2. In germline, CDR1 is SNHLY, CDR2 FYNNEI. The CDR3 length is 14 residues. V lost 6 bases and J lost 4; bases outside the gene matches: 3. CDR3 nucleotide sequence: TGTGCCAGCAGGGGACTAGCGGGATGGTACGAGCAGTACTTC. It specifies CASRGLAGWYEQYF.

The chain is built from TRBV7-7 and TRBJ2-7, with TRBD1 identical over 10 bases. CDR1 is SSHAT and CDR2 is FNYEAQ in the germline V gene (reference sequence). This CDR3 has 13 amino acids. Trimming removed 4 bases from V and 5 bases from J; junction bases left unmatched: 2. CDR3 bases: TGTGCCAGCAGCTCGGGACAGGGGAACGAGCAGTACTTC. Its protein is CASSSGQGNEQYF.

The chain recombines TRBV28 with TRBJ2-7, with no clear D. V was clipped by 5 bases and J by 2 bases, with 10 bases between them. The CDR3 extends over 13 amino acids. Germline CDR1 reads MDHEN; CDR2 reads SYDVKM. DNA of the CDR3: TGTGCCAGCAGTCGAACAGCTACCTACGAGCAGTACTTC. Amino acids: CASSRTATYEQYF. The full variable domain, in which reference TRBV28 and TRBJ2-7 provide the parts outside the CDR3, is DVKVTQSSRYLVKRTGEKVFLECVQDMDHENMFWYRQDPGLGLRLIYFSYDVKMKEKGDIPEGYSVSREKKERFSLILESASTNQTSMYLCASSRTATYEQYFGPGTRLTVT.

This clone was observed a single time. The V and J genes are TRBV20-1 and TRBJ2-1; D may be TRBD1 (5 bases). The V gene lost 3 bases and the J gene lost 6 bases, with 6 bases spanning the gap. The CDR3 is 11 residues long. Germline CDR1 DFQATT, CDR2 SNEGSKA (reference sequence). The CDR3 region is CSASRGNEQFF. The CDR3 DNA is TGCAGTGCTAGTAGGGGCAATGAGCAGTTCTTC.

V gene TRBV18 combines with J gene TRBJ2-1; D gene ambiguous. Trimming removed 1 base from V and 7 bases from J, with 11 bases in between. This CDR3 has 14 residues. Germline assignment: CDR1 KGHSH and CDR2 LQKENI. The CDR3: CASSPRARENEQFF. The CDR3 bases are TGTGCCAGCTCACCACGAGCTAGAGAAAATGAGCAGTTCTTC.

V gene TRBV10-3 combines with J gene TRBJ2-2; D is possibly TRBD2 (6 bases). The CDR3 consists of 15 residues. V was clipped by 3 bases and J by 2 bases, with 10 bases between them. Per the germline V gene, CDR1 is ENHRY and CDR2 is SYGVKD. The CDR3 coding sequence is TGTGCCATCAGTGACCCAGCGGGTAACACCGGGGAGCTGTTTTTT. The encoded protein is CAISDPAGNTGELFF.

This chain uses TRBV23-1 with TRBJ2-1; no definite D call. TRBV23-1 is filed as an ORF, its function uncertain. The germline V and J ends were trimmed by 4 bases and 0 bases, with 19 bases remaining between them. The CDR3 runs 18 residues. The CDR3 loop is CASSRNPFSESSYNEQFF. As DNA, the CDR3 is TGCGCCAGCAGTCGCAACCCTTTCTCGGAGAGCTCCTACAATGAGCAGTTCTTC.

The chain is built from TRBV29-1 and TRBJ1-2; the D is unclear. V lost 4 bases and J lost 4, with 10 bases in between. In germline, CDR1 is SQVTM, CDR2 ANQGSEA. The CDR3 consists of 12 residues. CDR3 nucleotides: TGCAGCGTTGTCGAGGGAGGCTATGGCTACACCTTC. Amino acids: CSVVEGGYGYTF.

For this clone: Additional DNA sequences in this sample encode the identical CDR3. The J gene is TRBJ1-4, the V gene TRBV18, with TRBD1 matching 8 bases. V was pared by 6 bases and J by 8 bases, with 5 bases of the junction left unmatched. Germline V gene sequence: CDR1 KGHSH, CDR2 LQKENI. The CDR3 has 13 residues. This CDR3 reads CASSPGQGEKLFF. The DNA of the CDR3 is TGTGCCAGCTCTCCCGGACAGGGAGAAAAACTGTTTTTT.

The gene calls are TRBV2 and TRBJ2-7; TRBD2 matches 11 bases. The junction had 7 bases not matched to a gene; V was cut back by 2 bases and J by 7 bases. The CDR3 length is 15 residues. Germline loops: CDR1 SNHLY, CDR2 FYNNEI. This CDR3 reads CASSESLAGVREQYF. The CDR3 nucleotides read TGTGCCAGCAGTGAATCACTAGCGGGAGTGAGAGAGCAGTACTTC.

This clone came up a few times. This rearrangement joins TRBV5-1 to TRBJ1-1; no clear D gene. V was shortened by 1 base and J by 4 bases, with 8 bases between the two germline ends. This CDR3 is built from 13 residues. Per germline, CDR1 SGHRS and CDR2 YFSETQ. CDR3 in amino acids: CASSLTRSTEAFF. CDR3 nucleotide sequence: TGCGCCAGCAGCTTGACTAGGTCCACTGAAGCTTTCTTT.

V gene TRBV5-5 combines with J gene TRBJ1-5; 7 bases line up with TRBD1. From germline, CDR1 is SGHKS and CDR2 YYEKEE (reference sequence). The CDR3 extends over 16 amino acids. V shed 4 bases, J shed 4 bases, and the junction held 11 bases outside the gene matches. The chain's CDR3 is CASSPRPDRENQPQHF. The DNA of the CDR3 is TGTGCCAGCAGCCCGAGACCCGACAGGGAAAATCAGCCCCAGCATTTT.

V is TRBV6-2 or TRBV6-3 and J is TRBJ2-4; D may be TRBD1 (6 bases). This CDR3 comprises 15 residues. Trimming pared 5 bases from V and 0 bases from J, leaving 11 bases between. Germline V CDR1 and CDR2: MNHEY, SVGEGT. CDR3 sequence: CASSHRALAKNIQYF. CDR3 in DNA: TGTGCCAGCAGTCACAGGGCCCTAGCCAAAAACATTCAGTACTTC.

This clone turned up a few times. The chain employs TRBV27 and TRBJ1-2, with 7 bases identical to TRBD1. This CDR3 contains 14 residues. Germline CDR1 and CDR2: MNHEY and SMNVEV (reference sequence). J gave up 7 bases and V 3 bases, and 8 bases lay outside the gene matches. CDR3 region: CASSFTGALGGYTF. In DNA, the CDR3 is TGTGCCAGCAGTTTTACAGGGGCCCTCGGTGGCTACACCTTC.

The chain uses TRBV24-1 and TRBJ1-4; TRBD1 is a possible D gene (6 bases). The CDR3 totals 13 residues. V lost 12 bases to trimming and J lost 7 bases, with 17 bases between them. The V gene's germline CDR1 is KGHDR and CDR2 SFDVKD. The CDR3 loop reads CAVPQGSSEKLFF. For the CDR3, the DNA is TGTGCCGTCCCACAGGGTTCGAGTGAAAAACTGTTTTTT.

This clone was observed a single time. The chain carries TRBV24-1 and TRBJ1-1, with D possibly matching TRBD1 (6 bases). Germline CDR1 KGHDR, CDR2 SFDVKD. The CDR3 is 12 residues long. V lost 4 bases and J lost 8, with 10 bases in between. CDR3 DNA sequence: TGTGCCACCAGTGACCCTGACAGGGAAGCTTTCTTT. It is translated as CATSDPDREAFF.

The CDR3: CASSLARGGSGNTIYF. The CDR3 bases are TGCGCCAGCAGCTTGGCCAGGGGCGGCTCTGGAAACACCATATATTTT. V gene TRBV5-1 combines with J gene TRBJ1-3; TRBD1 might be the D (6 bases). This CDR3 region has 16 residues. The ends were cut back, 0 bases at V and 0 bases at J, with 10 bases in the middle. Germline assignment: CDR1 SGHRS and CDR2 YFSETQ.

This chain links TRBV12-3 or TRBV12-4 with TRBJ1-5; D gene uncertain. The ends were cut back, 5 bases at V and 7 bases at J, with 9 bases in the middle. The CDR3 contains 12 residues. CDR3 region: CASSSLLQPQHF. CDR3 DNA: TGTGCCAGCAGTAGCCTTCTACAGCCCCAGCATTTT.

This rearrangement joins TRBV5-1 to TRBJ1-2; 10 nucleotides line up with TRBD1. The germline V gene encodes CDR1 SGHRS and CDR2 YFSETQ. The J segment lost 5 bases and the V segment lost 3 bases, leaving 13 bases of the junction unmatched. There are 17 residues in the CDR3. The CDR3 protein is CASSSAAPGTGEYGYTF. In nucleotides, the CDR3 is TGCGCCAGCAGCTCAGCAGCCCCCGGGACAGGGGAATATGGCTACACCTTC.

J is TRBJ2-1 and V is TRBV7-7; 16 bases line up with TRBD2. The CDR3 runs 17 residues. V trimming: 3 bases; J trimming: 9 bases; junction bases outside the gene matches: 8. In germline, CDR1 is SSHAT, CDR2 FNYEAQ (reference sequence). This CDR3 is CASSLGLAGGTSSEQFF. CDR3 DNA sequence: TGTGCCAGCAGCTTGGGACTAGCGGGAGGGACGTCGAGTGAGCAGTTCTTC.

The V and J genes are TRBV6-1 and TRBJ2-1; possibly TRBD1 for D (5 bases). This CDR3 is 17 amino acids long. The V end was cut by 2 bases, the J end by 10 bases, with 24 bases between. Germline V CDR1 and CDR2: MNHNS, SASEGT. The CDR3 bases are TGTGCCAGCAGTGAAATGGGATTAGGGGCTCCCTATGGGGAGCAGTTCTTC. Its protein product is CASSEMGLGAPYGEQFF.

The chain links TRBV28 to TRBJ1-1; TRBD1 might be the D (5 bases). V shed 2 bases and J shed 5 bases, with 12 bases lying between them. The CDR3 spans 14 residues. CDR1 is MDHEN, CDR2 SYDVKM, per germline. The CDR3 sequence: CASSLLFGGTEAFF. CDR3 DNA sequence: TGTGCCAGCAGTTTACTTTTCGGGGGAACTGAAGCTTTCTTT.

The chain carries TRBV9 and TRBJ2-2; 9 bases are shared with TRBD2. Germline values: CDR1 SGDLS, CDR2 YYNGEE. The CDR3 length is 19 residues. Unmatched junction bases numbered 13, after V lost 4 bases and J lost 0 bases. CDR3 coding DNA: TGTGCCAGCAGCTGGCCCTCCCTAGCGGGACTAACGAACACCGGGGAGCTGTTTTTT. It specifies CASSWPSLAGLTNTGELFF.

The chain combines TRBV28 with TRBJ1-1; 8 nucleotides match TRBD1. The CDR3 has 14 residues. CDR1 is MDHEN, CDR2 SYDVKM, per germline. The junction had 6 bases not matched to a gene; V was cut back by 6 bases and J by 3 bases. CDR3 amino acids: CASRGAQGDTEAFF. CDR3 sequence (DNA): TGTGCCAGCAGAGGGGCACAGGGGGACACTGAAGCTTTCTTT.

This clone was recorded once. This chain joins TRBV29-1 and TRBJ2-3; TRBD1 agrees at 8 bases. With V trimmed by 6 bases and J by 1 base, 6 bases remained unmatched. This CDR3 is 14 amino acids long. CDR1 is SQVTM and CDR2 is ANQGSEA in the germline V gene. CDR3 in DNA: TGCAGCGTCGTTGGGGGACAGGGCACAGATACGCAGTATTTT. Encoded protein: CSVVGGQGTDTQYF.

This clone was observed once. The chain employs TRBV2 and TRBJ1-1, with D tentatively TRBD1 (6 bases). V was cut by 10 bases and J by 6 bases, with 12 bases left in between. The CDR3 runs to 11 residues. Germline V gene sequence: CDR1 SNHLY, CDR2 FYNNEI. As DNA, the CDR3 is TGTGCCACAGGGGAATCGGCTGAAGCTTTCTTT. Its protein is CATGESAEAFF.

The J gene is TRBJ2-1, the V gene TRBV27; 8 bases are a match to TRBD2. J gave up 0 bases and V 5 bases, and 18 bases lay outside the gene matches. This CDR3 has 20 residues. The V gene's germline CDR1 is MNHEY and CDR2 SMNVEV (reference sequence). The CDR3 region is CASSPRTALYLAGSYNEQFF. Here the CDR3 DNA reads TGTGCCAGCAGTCCGAGGACAGCCCTTTATCTAGCGGGCTCCTACAATGAGCAGTTCTTC.